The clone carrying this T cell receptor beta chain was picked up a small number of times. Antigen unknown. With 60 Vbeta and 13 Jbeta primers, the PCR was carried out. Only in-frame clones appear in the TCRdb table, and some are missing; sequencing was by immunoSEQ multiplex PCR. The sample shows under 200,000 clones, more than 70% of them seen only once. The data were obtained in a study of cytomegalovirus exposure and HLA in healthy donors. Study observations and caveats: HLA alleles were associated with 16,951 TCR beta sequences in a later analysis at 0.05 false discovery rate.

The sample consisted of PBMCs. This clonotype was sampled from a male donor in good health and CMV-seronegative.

The CDR3 here is CASSEGGISPLHF. CDR3 DNA: TGTGCCAGCAGTGAAGGAGGGATTTCACCCCTCCACTTT. V usage is TRBV6-5 and J usage is TRBJ1-6; D remains unclear. V lost 5 bases and J lost 9, with 11 bases in between. Germline values: CDR1 MNHEY, CDR2 SVGAGI. The CDR3 is made up of 13 amino acids.